The source of this TCR beta chain is a study of beta chain features in type 1 diabetes. This clone turned up a few times. The study reverse transcribed the entire isolated RNA, so it sequenced expressed TCRB transcripts. Clones were sequenced by immunoSEQ multiplex PCR, and TCRdb holds only the in-frame ones, with some missing. There are roughly 400,000 clones in the sample; roughly 13% occur only once, and roughly 0.033% lies in the top ten. This CDR3 spans 15 amino acids. Germline V gives CDR1 MGHDK, CDR2 SYGVNS. V was pared by 4 bases and J by 3 bases, with 7 bases of the junction left unmatched. Material: naive CD4+ T cells from blood. The receptor comes from a man between 25 and 39 years old in good health. V usage is TRBV25-1 and J usage is TRBJ2-3; 7 bases line up with TRBD2. DNA for the CDR3: TGTGCCAGCAGTGCGGCGGGAGTGAGGACAGATACGCAGTATTTT. This gives the protein CASSAAGVRTDTQYF.